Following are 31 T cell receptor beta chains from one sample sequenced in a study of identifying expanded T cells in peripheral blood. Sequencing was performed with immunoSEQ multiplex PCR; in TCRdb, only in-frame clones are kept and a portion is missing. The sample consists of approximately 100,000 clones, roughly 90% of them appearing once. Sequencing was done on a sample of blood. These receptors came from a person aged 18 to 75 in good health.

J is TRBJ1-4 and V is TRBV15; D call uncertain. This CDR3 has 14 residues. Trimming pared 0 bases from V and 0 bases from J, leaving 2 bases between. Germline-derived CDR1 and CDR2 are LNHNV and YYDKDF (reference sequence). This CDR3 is CATSREATNEKLFF. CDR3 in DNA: TGTGCCACCAGCAGAGAAGCAACTAATGAAAAACTGTTTTTT.

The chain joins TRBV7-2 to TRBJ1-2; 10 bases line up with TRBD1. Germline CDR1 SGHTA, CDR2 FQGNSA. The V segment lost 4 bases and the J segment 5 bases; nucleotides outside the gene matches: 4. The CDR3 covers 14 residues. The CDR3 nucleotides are TGTGCCAGCAGCTCCACGGGACAGGGGTATGGCTACACCTTC. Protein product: CASSSTGQGYGYTF.

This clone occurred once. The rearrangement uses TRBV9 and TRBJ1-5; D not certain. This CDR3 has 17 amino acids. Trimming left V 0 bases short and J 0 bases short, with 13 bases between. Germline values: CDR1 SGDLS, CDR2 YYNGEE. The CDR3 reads CASSVGPEPYSNQPQHF. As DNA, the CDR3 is TGTGCCAGCAGCGTAGGTCCAGAGCCCTATAGCAATCAGCCCCAGCATTTT.

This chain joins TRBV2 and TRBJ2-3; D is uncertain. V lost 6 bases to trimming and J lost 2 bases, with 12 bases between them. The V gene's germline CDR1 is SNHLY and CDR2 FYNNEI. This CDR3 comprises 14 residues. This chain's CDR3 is CASSVSPNTDTQYF. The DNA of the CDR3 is TGTGCCAGCAGCGTTTCCCCTAACACAGATACGCAGTATTTT.

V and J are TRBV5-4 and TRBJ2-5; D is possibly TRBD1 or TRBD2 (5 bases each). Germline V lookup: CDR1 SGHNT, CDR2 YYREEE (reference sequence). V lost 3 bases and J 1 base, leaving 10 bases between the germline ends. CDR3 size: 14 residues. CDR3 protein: CASSSPGAQETQYF. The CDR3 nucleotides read TGTGCCAGCAGCTCCCCCGGGGCCCAAGAGACCCAGTACTTC.

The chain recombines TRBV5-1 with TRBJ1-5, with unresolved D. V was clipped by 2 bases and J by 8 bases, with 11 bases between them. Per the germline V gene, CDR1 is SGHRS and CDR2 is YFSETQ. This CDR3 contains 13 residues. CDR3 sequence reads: CASSFGWGEPQHF. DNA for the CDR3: TGCGCCAGCAGCTTCGGGTGGGGTGAGCCCCAGCATTTT.

As DNA, the CDR3 is TGTGCCAGCAGCGTTCGGACTATAGACGAGCAGTACTTC. Residues: CASSVRTIDEQYF. This chain connects TRBV9 to TRBJ2-7; weak D call: TRBD2 (6 bases). V was clipped by 2 bases and J by 5 bases, with 11 bases between them. Per the germline V gene, CDR1 is SGDLS and CDR2 is YYNGEE. The CDR3 extends over 13 amino acids.

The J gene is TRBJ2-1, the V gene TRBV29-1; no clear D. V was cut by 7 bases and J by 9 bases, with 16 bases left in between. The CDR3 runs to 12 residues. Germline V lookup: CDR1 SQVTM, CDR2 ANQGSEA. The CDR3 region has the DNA TGCAGCGGCGAGACAAGATCGAGTGAGCAGTTCTTC. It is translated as CSGETRSSEQFF.

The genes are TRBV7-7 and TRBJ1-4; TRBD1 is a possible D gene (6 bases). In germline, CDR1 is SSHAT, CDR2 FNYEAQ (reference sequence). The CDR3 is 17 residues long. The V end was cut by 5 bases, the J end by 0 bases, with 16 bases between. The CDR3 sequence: CASSETWDTATNEKLFF. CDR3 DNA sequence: TGTGCCAGCAGCGAAACGTGGGACACAGCAACTAATGAAAAACTGTTTTTT.

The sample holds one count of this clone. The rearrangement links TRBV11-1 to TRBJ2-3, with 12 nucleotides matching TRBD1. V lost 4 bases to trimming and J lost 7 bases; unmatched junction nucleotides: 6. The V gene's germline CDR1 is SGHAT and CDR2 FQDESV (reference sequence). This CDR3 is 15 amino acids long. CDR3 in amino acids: CASSSGTGGMYTQYF. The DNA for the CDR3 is TGTGCCAGCAGCTCCGGGACAGGGGGCATGTATACGCAGTATTTT.

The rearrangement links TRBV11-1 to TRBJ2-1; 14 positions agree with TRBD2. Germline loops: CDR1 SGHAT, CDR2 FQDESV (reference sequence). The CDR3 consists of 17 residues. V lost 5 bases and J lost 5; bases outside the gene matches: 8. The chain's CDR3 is CASSTGLAGAGDNEQFF. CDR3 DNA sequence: TGTGCCAGCAGCACGGGACTAGCGGGAGCAGGGGACAATGAGCAGTTCTTC. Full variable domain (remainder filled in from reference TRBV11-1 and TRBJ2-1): EAEVAQSPRYKITEKSQAVAFWCDPISGHATLYWYRQILGQGPELLVQFQDESVVDDSQLPKDRFSAERLKGVDSTLKIQPAELGDSAMYLCASSTGLAGAGDNEQFFGPGTRLTVL.

Here the CDR3 DNA reads TGTGCCAGTAGTATCACCGGGCGAGAGCAGTACTTC. Its translation is CASSITGREQYF. This chain links TRBV19 with TRBJ2-7; D uncertain. Germline V gene data show CDR1 as LNHDA and CDR2 as SQIVND (reference sequence). The CDR3 extends over 12 amino acids. The V end lost 3 bases, the J end lost 7 bases, and 10 bases lay between the germline ends.

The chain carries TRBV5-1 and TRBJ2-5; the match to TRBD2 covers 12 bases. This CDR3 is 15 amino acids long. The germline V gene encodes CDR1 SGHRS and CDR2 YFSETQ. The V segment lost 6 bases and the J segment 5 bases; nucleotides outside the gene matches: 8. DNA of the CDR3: TGCGCCAGCATAGGCCTAGCGGGAGGGCCGGAGACCCAGTACTTC. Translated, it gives CASIGLAGGPETQYF.

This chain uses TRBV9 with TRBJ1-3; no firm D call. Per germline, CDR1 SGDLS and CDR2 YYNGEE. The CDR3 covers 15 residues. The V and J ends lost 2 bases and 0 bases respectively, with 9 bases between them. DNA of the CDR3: TGTGCCAGCAGCGTTGCAGGTATCTCTGGAAACACCATATATTTT. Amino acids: CASSVAGISGNTIYF.

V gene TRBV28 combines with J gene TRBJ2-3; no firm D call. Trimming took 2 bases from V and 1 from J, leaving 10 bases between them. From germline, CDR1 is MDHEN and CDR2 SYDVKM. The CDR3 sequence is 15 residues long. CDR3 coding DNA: TGTGCCAGCAGTTTAGGCCCCAGCGGCACAGATACGCAGTATTTT. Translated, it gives CASSLGPSGTDTQYF.

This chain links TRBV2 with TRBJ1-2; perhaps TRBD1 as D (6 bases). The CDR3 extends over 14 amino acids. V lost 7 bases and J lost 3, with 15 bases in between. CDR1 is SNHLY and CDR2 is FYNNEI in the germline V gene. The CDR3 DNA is TGTGCCAGCAACACAAGAGCAGGGGACTATGGCTACACCTTC. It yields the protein CASNTRAGDYGYTF.

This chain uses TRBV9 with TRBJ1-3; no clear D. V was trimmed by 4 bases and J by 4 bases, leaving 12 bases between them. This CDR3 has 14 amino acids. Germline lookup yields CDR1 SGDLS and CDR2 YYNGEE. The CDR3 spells CASSPRTLGNTIYF. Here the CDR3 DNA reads TGTGCCAGCAGCCCTCGGACTCTCGGAAACACCATATATTTT. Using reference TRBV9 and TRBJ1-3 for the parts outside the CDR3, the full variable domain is DSGVTQTPKHLITATGQRVTLRCSPRSGDLSVYWYQQSLDQGLQFLIQYYNGEERAKGNILERFSAQQFPDLHSELNLSSLELGDSALYFCASSPRTLGNTIYFGEGSWLTVV.

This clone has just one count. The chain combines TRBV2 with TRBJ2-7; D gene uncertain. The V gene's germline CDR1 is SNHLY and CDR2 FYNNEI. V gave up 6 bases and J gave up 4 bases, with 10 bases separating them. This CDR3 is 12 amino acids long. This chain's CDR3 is CASRAGGYEQYF. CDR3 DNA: TGTGCCAGCAGGGCTGGTGGGTACGAGCAGTACTTC.

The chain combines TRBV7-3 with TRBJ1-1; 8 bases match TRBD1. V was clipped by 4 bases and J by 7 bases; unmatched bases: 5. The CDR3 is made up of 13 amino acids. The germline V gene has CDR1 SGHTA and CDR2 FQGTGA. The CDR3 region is CASSWTGNDEAFF. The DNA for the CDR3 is TGTGCCAGCAGCTGGACAGGGAATGATGAAGCTTTCTTT.

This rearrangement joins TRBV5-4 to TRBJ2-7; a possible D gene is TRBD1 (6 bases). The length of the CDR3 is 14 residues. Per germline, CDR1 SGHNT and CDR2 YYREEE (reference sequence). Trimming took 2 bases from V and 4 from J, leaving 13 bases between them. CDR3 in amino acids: CASSLGRGGYEQYF. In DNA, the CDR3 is TGTGCCAGCAGCTTAGGCAGGGGTGGGTACGAGCAGTACTTC.

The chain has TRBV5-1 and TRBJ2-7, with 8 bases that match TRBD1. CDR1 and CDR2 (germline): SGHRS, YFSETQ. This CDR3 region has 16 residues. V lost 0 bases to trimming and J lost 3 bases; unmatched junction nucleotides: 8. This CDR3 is CASSLGRGQEHYEQYF. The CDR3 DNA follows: TGCGCCAGCAGCTTGGGGCGGGGACAGGAACACTACGAGCAGTACTTC.

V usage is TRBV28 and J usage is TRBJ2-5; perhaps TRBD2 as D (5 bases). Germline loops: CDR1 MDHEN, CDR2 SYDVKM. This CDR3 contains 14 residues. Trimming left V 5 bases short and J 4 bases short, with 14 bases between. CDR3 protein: CASSTRLPPETQYF. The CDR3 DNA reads TGTGCCAGCAGTACTCGACTACCCCCAGAGACCCAGTACTTC.

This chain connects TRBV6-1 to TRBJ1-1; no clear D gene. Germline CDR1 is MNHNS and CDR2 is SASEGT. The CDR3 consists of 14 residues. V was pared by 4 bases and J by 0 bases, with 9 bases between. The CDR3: CASSVWGMNTEAFF. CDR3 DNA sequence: TGTGCCAGCAGTGTTTGGGGAATGAACACTGAAGCTTTCTTT.

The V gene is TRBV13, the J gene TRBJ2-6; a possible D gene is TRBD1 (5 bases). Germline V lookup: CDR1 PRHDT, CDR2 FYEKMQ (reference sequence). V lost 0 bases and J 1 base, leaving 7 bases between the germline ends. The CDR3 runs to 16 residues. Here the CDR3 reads CASSLGRVSGANVLTF. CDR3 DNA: TGTGCCAGCAGCTTAGGCAGGGTTTCTGGGGCCAACGTCCTGACTTTC.

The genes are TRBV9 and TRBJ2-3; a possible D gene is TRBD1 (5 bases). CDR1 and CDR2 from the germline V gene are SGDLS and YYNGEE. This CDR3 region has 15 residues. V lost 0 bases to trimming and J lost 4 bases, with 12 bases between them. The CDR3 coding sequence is TGTGCCAGCAGCGTAGGATACAGGAGCGCAGATACGCAGTATTTT. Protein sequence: CASSVGYRSADTQYF.

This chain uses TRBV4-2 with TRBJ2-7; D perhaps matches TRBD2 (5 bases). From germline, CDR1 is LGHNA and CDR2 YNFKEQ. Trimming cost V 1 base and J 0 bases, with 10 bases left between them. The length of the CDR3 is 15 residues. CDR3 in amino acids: CASSQAGISSYEQYF. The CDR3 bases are TGTGCCAGCAGCCAAGCCGGGATTTCCTCCTACGAGCAGTACTTC.

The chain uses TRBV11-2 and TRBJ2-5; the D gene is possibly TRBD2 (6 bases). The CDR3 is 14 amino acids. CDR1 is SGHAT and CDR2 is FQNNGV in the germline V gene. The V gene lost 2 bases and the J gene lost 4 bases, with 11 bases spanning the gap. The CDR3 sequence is CASSLMRGRETQYF. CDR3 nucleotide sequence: TGTGCCAGCAGCTTAATGCGGGGTAGAGAGACCCAGTACTTC.

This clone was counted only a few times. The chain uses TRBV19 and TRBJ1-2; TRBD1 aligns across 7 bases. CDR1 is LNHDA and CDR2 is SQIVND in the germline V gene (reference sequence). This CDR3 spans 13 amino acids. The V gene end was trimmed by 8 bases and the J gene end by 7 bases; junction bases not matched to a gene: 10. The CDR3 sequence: CASQPDRATGYTF. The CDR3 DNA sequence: TGTGCCAGTCAACCCGACAGGGCAACTGGCTACACCTTC.

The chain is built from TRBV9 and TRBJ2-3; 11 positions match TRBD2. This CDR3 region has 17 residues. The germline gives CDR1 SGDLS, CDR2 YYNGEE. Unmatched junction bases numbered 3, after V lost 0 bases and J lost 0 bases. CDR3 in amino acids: CASSVGWTSGSTDTQYF. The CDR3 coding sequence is TGTGCCAGCAGCGTAGGGTGGACTAGCGGGAGCACAGATACGCAGTATTTT.

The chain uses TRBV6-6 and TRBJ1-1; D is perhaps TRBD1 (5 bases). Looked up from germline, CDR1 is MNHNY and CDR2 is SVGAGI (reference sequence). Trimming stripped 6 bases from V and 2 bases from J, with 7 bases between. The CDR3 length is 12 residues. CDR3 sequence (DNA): TGTGCCAGCAGCGACAGAAACACTGAAGCTTTCTTT. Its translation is CASSDRNTEAFF.

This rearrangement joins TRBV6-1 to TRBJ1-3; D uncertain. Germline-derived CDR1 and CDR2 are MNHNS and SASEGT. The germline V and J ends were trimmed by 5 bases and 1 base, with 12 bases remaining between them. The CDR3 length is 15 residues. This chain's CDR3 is CASSLRAESGNTIYF. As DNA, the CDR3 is TGTGCCAGCAGTCTCCGGGCCGAATCTGGAAACACCATATATTTT.